The 32 T cell receptor beta chains below come from one sample, sequenced in a study of blood T cell repertoires in COVID-19. The assay was immunoSEQ multiplex PCR, and TCRdb's table has in-frame clones only and misses some. Of some 330,000 clones in the sample, around nine tenths were seen once. Sequenced: peripheral blood. The origin of the receptors is a woman in her twenties or thirties with COVID-19, enrolled during active disease.

V and J are TRBV4-1 and TRBJ2-5; D remains ambiguous. The CDR3 extends over 16 amino acids. V was pared by 0 bases and J by 7 bases, with 18 bases between. Germline CDR1 is MGHRA and CDR2 is YSYEKL. In nucleotides, the CDR3 is TGCGCCAGCAGCCAAGATACAACTACGGTGAAGTGGACCCAGTACTTC. Translation: CASSQDTTTVKWTQYF.

The V gene is TRBV19, the J gene TRBJ2-1; D perhaps matches TRBD2 (5 bases). This CDR3 spans 12 amino acids. Deletions cut 4 bases from V and 6 bases from J, with 7 bases between. The V gene's germline CDR1 is LNHDA and CDR2 SQIVND (reference sequence). In DNA, the CDR3 is TGTGCCAGTAGTACAGGAGGCAATGAGCAGTTCTTC. Protein product: CASSTGGNEQFF.

DNA for the CDR3: TGTGCCAGCAGCCAAGGCGGGGTCCATGGCTACACCTTC. Its translation is CASSQGGVHGYTF. The gene calls are TRBV3-1 (or the pseudogene TRBV3-2) and TRBJ1-2, with D hard to call. The CDR3 length is 13 residues. Germline loops: CDR1 LGHDT, CDR2 YNNKEL (reference sequence). Trimming removed 1 base at V and 6 bases at J, with 9 bases between.

This clone has a handful of counts. V is TRBV2 and J is TRBJ1-6, with no clear D. The germline CDR1 and CDR2 sequences are SNHLY and FYNNEI. The CDR3 length is 15 residues. Between the trimmed V and J ends, which lost 2 bases and 7 bases, there was a span of 12 bases. CDR3 amino acids: CASSESQLINSPLHF. In nucleotides, the CDR3 is TGTGCCAGCAGTGAAAGTCAACTTATCAATTCACCCCTCCACTTT.

The rearrangement uses TRBV21-1 and TRBJ2-1; the listed D gene, TRBD2, was not tested against the DNA. TRBV21-1 is shown as a pseudogene. This CDR3 contains 14 residues. Here the CDR3 DNA reads TGTGCCAGCAGCAAAGTCAAGATGGGAGATGAGCAGTTCTTC. Translated, it gives CASSKVKMGDEQFF.

The V call is TRBV19, the J call TRBJ1-2, with 7 bases identical to TRBD1. Germline CDR1 LNHDA, CDR2 SQIVND (reference sequence). Germline trimming cut 6 bases from V and 3 bases from J; bases unmatched to any gene: 7. The CDR3 covers 14 residues. The CDR3 is CASRTGFMDYGYTF. CDR3 coding DNA: TGTGCCAGTAGGACAGGGTTCATGGACTATGGCTACACCTTC.

The CDR3: CASSSWTGYNEQFF. The DNA of the CDR3 is TGTGCCAGCAGCTCCTGGACAGGCTACAATGAGCAGTTCTTC. The V and J genes are TRBV5-4 and TRBJ2-1; 7 bases line up with TRBD1. The CDR3 is made up of 14 amino acids. Germline trimming cut 3 bases from V and 3 bases from J; bases unmatched to any gene: 3. Germline assignment: CDR1 SGHNT and CDR2 YYREEE (reference sequence).

This chain connects TRBV19 to TRBJ2-5; TRBD1 might be the D (6 bases). This CDR3 comprises 15 residues. Trimming removed 5 bases from V and 6 bases from J, with 19 bases in between. Germline-derived CDR1 and CDR2 are LNHDA and SQIVND (reference sequence). CDR3 amino acids: CASSPGTRGVQTQYF. The CDR3 bases are TGTGCCAGTAGTCCCGGGACAAGGGGTGTGCAGACCCAGTACTTC. The full variable domain, in which reference TRBV19 and TRBJ2-5 provide the parts outside the CDR3, is DGGITQSPKYLFRKEGQNVTLSCEQNLNHDAMYWYRQDPGQGLRLIYYSQIVNDFQKGDIAEGYSVSREKKESFPLTVTSAQKNPTAFYLCASSPGTRGVQTQYFGPGTRLLVL.

CDR3 sequence: CASSPAGYEQYF. The DNA of the CDR3 is TGTGCCAGCAGTCCAGCGGGTTACGAGCAGTACTTC. The rearrangement links TRBV12-3 or TRBV12-4 to TRBJ2-7; the D gene is possibly TRBD2 (6 bases). Trimming stripped 5 bases from V and 4 bases from J, with 9 bases between. The CDR3 spans 12 residues.

The chain joins TRBV5-1 to TRBJ2-1; 7 bases are a match to TRBD1. The CDR3 has 13 residues. V trimming: 0 bases; J trimming: 6 bases; junction bases outside the gene matches: 0. Germline CDR1 and CDR2: SGHRS and YFSETQ. For the CDR3, the DNA is TGCGCCAGCAGCTTGGGACAGGGCAATGAGCAGTTCTTC. It specifies CASSLGQGNEQFF.

The genes are TRBV19 and TRBJ2-1, with a weak D call TRBD1 (5 bases). Germline CDR1 LNHDA, CDR2 SQIVND (reference sequence). The V end lost 6 bases, the J end lost 5 bases, and 14 bases lay between the germline ends. There are 14 residues in the CDR3. Written as DNA, the CDR3 is TGTGCCAGTAGAAAATATGGGGCCCACAATGAGCAGTTCTTC. Translating gives CASRKYGAHNEQFF.

The chain employs TRBV5-1 and TRBJ1-4; TRBD1 is a possible D gene (6 bases). Trimming shortened V by 4 bases and J by 2 bases, and 9 bases separated the two germline ends. The germline V gene has CDR1 SGHRS and CDR2 YFSETQ. The CDR3 totals 14 residues. The CDR3 DNA sequence: TGCGCCAGCAGCAAGGACAGCACTAATGAAAAACTGTTTTTT. Its protein product is CASSKDSTNEKLFF.

The rearrangement uses TRBV6-6 and TRBJ1-4; 9 positions match TRBD1. This CDR3 spans 15 amino acids. Looked up from germline, CDR1 is MNHNY and CDR2 is SVGAGI (reference sequence). The V segment lost 6 bases and the J segment 6 bases; nucleotides outside the gene matches: 8. The CDR3 DNA reads as TGTGCCAGCAGAGAACAGGGGGCATGGGATGAAAAACTGTTTTTT. Translated: CASREQGAWDEKLFF.

The chain employs TRBV14 and TRBJ2-2; maybe TRBD2 (5 bases). The CDR3 extends over 14 amino acids. The V and J ends lost 1 base and 3 bases respectively, with 6 bases between them. Germline V gives CDR1 SGHDN, CDR2 FVKESK. In nucleotides, the CDR3 is TGTGCCAGCAGCCAAGGGGAGTACACCGGGGAGCTGTTTTTT. Its translation is CASSQGEYTGELFF.

The rearrangement uses TRBV5-4 and TRBJ2-3, with D tentatively TRBD1 (6 bases). This CDR3 is 14 amino acids long. V was pared by 4 bases and J by 2 bases, with 11 bases between. Per germline, CDR1 SGHNT and CDR2 YYREEE (reference sequence). CDR3 residues: CASSTGLDTDTQYF. The CDR3 region has the DNA TGTGCCAGCAGCACAGGGTTGGACACAGATACGCAGTATTTT.

The chain couples TRBV7-9 to TRBJ2-1; 7 nucleotides align to TRBD2. The CDR3 runs to 14 residues. CDR1 is SEHNR and CDR2 is FQNEAQ in the germline V gene (reference sequence). With 6 bases clipped from V and 5 bases from J, the junction kept 7 bases outside the gene matches. The CDR3 sequence is CASRSGGENNEQFF. CDR3 nucleotides: TGTGCCAGCAGAAGTGGGGGGGAGAACAATGAGCAGTTCTTC.

The chain joins TRBV9 to TRBJ1-6; the match to TRBD1 covers 10 bases. J gave up 10 bases and V 0 bases, and 1 base lay outside the gene matches. Germline V gene data show CDR1 as SGDLS and CDR2 as YYNGEE. The CDR3 sequence is 14 residues long. Here the CDR3 reads CASSVAGQGSPLHF. CDR3 in DNA: TGTGCCAGCAGCGTAGCGGGACAGGGGTCACCCCTCCACTTT.

Written as DNA, the CDR3 is TGTGCCAGTAGTCCCCGCGACAGTTACAATCAGCCCCAGCATTTT. Translation gives CASSPRDSYNQPQHF. The chain links TRBV19 to TRBJ1-5; TRBD1 is a possible D gene (5 bases). V was shortened by 5 bases and J by 3 bases, with 14 bases between the two germline ends. The length of the CDR3 is 15 residues. From germline, CDR1 is LNHDA and CDR2 SQIVND (reference sequence).

V and J are TRBV7-2 and TRBJ2-2, with 9 bases fitting TRBD2. V gave up 1 base and J gave up 4 bases; unmatched junction bases: 7. Per germline, CDR1 SGHTA and CDR2 FQGNSA. The CDR3 is 17 amino acids. CDR3 nucleotides: TGTGCCAGCAGCTTAGAAGGGCTAGCGGGATCCACCGGGGAGCTGTTTTTT. It translates to CASSLEGLAGSTGELFF.

This clone was detected once. As DNA, the CDR3 is TGTGCCTGGAGCCTCACAGGGAATAATTCACCCCTCCACTTT. This translates into CAWSLTGNNSPLHF. This rearrangement joins TRBV30 to TRBJ1-6, with TRBD1 as a possible D gene (6 bases). CDR3 size: 14 residues. The V and J ends lost 3 bases and 5 bases respectively, with 11 bases between them. Germline CDR1 and CDR2: GTSNPN and SVGIG (reference sequence).

The chain uses TRBV3-1 (or the pseudogene TRBV3-2) and TRBJ2-3; no definite D call. The CDR3 contains 14 residues. The ends were cut back, 0 bases at V and 6 bases at J, with 10 bases in the middle. CDR1 LGHDT and CDR2 YNNKEL come from the germline V gene (reference sequence). The CDR3 nucleotides read TGTGCCAGCAGCCAAGATCCCCTCTTGGATACGCAGTATTTT. Its protein is CASSQDPLLDTQYF.

The chain joins TRBV16 to TRBJ1-3, with D hard to call. The CDR3 extends over 17 amino acids. The V end lost 0 bases, the J end lost 0 bases, and 12 bases lay between the germline ends. Germline V gene data show CDR1 as KGHSY and CDR2 as FQNENV. The CDR3 DNA follows: TGTGCCAGCAGCCAATCTGTTTTACAGAACTCTGGAAACACCATATATTTT. This codes for CASSQSVLQNSGNTIYF.

This chain links TRBV7-6 with TRBJ1-6; 9 bases agree with TRBD1. The CDR3 sequence is 15 residues long. Germline V CDR1 and CDR2: SGHVS, FNYEAQ. Trimming cost V 5 bases and J 8 bases; bases outside gene matches: 7. The CDR3 DNA reads as TGTGCCAGCAGCACCACGACAGGGGGTTATTCACCCCTCCACTTT. Its translation: CASSTTTGGYSPLHF.

The genes are TRBV5-5 and TRBJ1-5; a possible D gene is TRBD1 (6 bases). Per germline, CDR1 SGHKS and CDR2 YYEKEE (reference sequence). This CDR3 contains 13 residues. Trimming pared 2 bases from V and 4 bases from J, leaving 7 bases between. DNA for the CDR3: TGTGCCAGCAGCTTAACAGGGAATCAGCCCCAGCATTTT. Translating it yields CASSLTGNQPQHF.

The chain links TRBV25-1 to TRBJ1-2; a possible D gene is TRBD1 (6 bases). The V gene lost 6 bases and the J gene lost 7 bases, with 9 bases spanning the gap. Germline lookup yields CDR1 MGHDK and CDR2 SYGVNS. This CDR3 has 11 residues. The CDR3 region has the DNA TGTGCCAGCAGGGGGACACCTGGCTACACCTTC. It yields the protein CASRGTPGYTF.

The chain uses TRBV7-2 and TRBJ1-5; possibly TRBD1 for D (5 bases). V gave up 4 bases and J gave up 7 bases, with 17 bases separating them. Germline loops: CDR1 SGHTA, CDR2 FQGNSA. The CDR3 length is 15 residues. CDR3 sequence reads: CASSSHSQGPQPQHF. The CDR3 DNA is TGTGCCAGCAGCTCCCACTCTCAGGGTCCGCAGCCCCAGCATTTT.

CDR3 in amino acids: CASSLRRGSEQFF. The CDR3 nucleotides read TGTGCCAGCAGCTTGCGACGGGGGTCTGAGCAGTTCTTC. The V and J genes are TRBV5-4 and TRBJ2-1; D might be TRBD2 (6 bases). Trimming cost V 1 base and J 9 bases, with 11 bases left between them. This CDR3 has 13 residues. Germline CDR1 SGHNT, CDR2 YYREEE (reference sequence).

V gene TRBV12-1 combines with J gene TRBJ2-7; TRBD2, the D gene given by the table, was not confirmed from the DNA. TRBV12-1 is termed a pseudogene. This CDR3 has 11 amino acids. For the CDR3, the DNA is TGTGCCAGCAGCCTACCTTACGAGCAGTACGTC. This translates into CASSLPYEQYV.

This clone was seen once. The rearrangement uses TRBV2 and TRBJ1-6; D uncertain. V shed 5 bases and J shed 9 bases, with 11 bases lying between them. Germline V gives CDR1 SNHLY, CDR2 FYNNEI. CDR3 length equals 13 residues. The CDR3 nucleotides read TGTGCCAGCAGTCCGCGACACGTTTCACCCCTCCACTTT. Its protein is CASSPRHVSPLHF.

The V call is TRBV5-5, the J call TRBJ2-5; D might be TRBD1 (6 bases). The germline gives CDR1 SGHKS, CDR2 YYEKEE (reference sequence). V dropped 4 bases and J dropped 3 bases, with 10 bases sitting between them. The CDR3 has 13 residues. The CDR3 sequence: CASSQGGKETQYF. CDR3 nucleotide sequence: TGTGCCAGCAGCCAAGGGGGAAAAGAGACCCAGTACTTC.

This clone was observed many times. At the DNA level, this CDR3 is encoded by other sequences in the same sample as well. The chain employs TRBV7-9 and TRBJ1-1; D remains unclear. Per germline, CDR1 SEHNR and CDR2 FQNEAQ (reference sequence). Deletions cut 1 base from V and 3 bases from J, with 9 bases between. This CDR3 is built from 14 residues. The CDR3 DNA reads TGTGCCAGCAGCTTAGGGCTGCGGGACACTGAAGCTTTCTTT. The encoded protein is CASSLGLRDTEAFF.

On this clone itself: An end of the junction differs from the germline gene, which may be a read error. The chain combines TRBV4-2 with TRBJ2-1, with D unclear. The CDR3 totals 11 residues. CDR1 and CDR2 from the germline V gene are LGHNA and YNFKEQ. The CDR3 is CASSQGLVFVF. The CDR3 nucleotides read TGTGCCAGCAGCCAAGGACTTGTGTTTGTCTTC.